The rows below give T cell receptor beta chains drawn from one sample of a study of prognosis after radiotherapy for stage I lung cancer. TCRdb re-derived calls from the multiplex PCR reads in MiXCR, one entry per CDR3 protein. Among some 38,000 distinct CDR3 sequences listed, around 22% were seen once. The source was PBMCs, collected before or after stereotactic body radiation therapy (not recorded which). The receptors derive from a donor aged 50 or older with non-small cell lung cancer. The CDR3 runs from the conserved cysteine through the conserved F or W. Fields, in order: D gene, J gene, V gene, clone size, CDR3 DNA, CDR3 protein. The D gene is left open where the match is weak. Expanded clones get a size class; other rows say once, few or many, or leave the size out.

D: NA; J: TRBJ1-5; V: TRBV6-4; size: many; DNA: TGTGCCAGCAGTGACCTATGTCGGGGCAATCAGCCCCAGCATTTT; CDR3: CASSDLCRGNQPQHF
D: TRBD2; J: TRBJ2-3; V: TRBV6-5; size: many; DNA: TGTGCCAGCAGATTACTAGCGGGGGGCGGGGATACGCAGTATTTT; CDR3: CASRLLAGGGDTQYF
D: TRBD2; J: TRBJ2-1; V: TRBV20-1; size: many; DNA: TGCAGTGCTAGTTCGACTAGCGGGGTGAACTACAATGAGCAGTTCTTC; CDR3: CSASSTSGVNYNEQFF
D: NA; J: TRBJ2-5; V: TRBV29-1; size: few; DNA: TGCAGCGTTGAGGGATCGGGGGCCGGTGAGACCCAGTACTTC; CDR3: CSVEGSGAGETQYF
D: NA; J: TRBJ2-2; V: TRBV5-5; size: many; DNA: TGTGCCAGCAGCTTGGCTGGGGGTCAGTCCGGGGAGCTGTTTTTT; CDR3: CASSLAGGQSGELFF
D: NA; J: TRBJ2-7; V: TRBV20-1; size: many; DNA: TGCAGTGCTAGAGGGACTCAAAGCTCCTACGAGCAGTACTTC; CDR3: CSARGTQSSYEQYF
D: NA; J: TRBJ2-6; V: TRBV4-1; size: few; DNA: TGCGCCAGCAGCCAGACAGGCTCTGGGGCCAACGTCCTGACTTTC; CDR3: CASSQTGSGANVLTF
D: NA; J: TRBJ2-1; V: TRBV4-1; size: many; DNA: TGCGCCAGCAGCCAAGTCGTCAGGGAAGGTGAGCAGTTCTTC; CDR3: CASSQVVREGEQFF
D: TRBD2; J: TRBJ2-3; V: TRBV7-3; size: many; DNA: TGTGCCAGCAGCTCGAGCGGGGCCACAGATACGCAGTATTTT; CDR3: CASSSSGATDTQYF
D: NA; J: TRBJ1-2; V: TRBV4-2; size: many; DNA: TGTGCCAGCAGCCAAGAGCCGGGCGCGGGTTACTATGGCTACACCTTC; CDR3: CASSQEPGAGYYGYTF
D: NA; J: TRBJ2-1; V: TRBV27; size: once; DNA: TGTGCCAGCAGACCGACAGTGCACAATCAGCAGTTCTTC; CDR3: CASRPTVHNQQFF
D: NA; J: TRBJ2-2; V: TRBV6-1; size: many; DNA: TGTGCCAGCAGCCTCCGGGTAGGGGTGAACACCGGGGAGCTGTTTTTT; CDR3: CASSLRVGVNTGELFF
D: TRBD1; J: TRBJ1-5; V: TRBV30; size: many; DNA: TGTGCCTGGACGGGACAGACTAGCAATCAGCCCCAGCATTTT; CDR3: CAWTGQTSNQPQHF
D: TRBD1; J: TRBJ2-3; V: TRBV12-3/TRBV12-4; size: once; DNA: TGTGCCAGCAGCCGTTCGGGACAGAGGGGGTCAGATACGCAGTATTTT; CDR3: CASSRSGQRGSDTQYF
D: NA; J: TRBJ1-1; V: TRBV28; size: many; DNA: TGTGCCAGCAGTTTAGTCAAGGCCCCGGGGGACACTGAAGCTTTCTTT; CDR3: CASSLVKAPGDTEAFF
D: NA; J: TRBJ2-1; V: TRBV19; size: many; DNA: TGTGCCAGTAGTATAGTGTTTGGTTTCTCTAGCGCGGTTCCGTACAATGAGCAGTTCTTC; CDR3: CASSIVFGFSSAVPYNEQFF
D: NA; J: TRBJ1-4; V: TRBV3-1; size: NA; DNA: TGTGCCGGCAGCCAAGGTGGATTCGATGAAAAACTGTTTTTT; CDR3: CAGSQGGFDEKLFF
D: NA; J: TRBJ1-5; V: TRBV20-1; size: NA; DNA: TGCAGTGCTAGTACGCGGTTCGACAATAGCAATCAGCCCCAGCATTTT; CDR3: CSASTRFDNSNQPQHF
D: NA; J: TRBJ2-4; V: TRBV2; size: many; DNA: TGTGCCAGCAGTGATAATTTAGGGTGGAGCATTCAGTACTTC; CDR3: CASSDNLGWSIQYF
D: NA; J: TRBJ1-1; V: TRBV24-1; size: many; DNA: TGTGCCACCAGTGCTCACCGGGCAGGGAACACTGAAGCTTTCTTT; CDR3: CATSAHRAGNTEAFF
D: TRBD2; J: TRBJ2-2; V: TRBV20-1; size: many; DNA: TGCAGTGCCGACCCGGTAGCGGGAGGAAGGACCGGGGAGCTGTTTTTT; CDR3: CSADPVAGGRTGELFF
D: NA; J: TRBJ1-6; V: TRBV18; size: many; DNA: TGTGCCAGCCGCCGACACGTAGAGGATTCACCCCTCCACTTT; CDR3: CASRRHVEDSPLHF
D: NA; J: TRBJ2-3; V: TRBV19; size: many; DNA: TGTGCCAGTAGTAAGGGGACAGATACGCAGTATTTT; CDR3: CASSKGTDTQYF
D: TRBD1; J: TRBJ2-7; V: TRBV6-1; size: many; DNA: TGTGCCAGCAGTGAAAGGATAGGGGGCCCCTACGAGCAGTACTTC; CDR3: CASSERIGGPYEQYF
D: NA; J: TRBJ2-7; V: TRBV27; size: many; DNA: TGTGCCAGCAGTTCTGGTGGCGAGCAGTACTTC; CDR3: CASSSGGEQYF
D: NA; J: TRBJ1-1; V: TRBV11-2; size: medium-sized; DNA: TGTGCCAGCAGCTTAAGACAGGTCACTGAAGCTTTCTTT; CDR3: CASSLRQVTEAFF
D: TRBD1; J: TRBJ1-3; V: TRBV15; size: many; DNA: TGTGCCACCAGCGAGGGACAGTCTCCTGGAAACACCATATATTTT; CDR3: CATSEGQSPGNTIYF
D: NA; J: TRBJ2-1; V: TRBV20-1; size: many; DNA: TGCAGTGCTAGAGAACCGGCAGGGGACCACAATGAGCAGTTCTTC; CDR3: CSAREPAGDHNEQFF
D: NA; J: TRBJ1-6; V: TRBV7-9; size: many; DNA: TGTGCCAGCAGCTTACAGGGCAGGGGTAATTCACCCCTCCACTTT; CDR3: CASSLQGRGNSPLHF
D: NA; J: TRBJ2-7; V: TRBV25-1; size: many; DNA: TGTGCCAGCAGTGAAAAGGGGAAGAACGAGCAGTACTTC; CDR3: CASSEKGKNEQYF
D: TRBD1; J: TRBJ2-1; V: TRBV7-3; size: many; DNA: TGTGCCAGCAGCCAAGGACAGGCCCGGAACAATGAGCAGTTCTTC; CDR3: CASSQGQARNNEQFF
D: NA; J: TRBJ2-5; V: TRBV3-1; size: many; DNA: TGTGCCAGCAGCCAAGGACAGGGGAGGGGGGAGACCCAGTACTTC; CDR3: CASSQGQGRGETQYF
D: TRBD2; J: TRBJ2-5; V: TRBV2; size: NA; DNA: TGTGCCAGCAGCGATACTAGCGGGATGGAGACCCAGTACTTC; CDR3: CASSDTSGMETQYF
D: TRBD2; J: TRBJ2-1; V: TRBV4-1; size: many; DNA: TGCGCCAGCAGCCAAGGACAACCGGGCGGGGGGGACCCTTACAATGAGCAGTTCTTC; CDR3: CASSQGQPGGGDPYNEQFF
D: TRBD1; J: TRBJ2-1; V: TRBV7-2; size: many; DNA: TGTGCCAGCAGCAGACAGGGATACAATGAGCAGTTCTTC; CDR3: CASSRQGYNEQFF
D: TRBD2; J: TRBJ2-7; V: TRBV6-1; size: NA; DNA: TGTGCCAGCAGGATTGGGACTATCGGTAGAGGCGAGCAGTACTTC; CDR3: CASRIGTIGRGEQYF
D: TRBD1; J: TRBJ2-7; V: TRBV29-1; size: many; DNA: TGCAGCACAACGACAGGGTCCGAGCAGTACTTC; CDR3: CSTTTGSEQYF
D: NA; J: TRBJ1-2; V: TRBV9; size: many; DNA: TGTGCCAGCAGCGGACAGTACCTTAACTATGGCTACACCTTC; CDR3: CASSGQYLNYGYTF
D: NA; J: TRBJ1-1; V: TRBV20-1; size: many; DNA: TGCAGTGCTAGAGTGTGGGGGGCGACTTTGCCTATGAACACTGAAGCTTTCTTT; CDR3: CSARVWGATLPMNTEAFF
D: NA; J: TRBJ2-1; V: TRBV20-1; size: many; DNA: TGCAGTGCTAGAGGACCCTCCCTCGAGGAGCAGTTCTTC; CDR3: CSARGPSLEEQFF
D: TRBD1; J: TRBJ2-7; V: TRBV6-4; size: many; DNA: TGTGCCAGCAGTCGGACAGGGTATAGCGAGCAGTACTTC; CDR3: CASSRTGYSEQYF
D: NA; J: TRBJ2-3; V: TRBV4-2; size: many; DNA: TGTGCCAGCAGCCAAGGCTCGGTAGCACCGCTTGGTGGGAACACAGATACGCAGTATTTT; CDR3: CASSQGSVAPLGGNTDTQYF
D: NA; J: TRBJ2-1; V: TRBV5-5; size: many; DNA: TGTGCCAGCAGCTTGACCAGGAACAATGAGCAGTTCTTC; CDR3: CASSLTRNNEQFF
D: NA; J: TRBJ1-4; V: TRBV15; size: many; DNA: TGTGCCACCAGCAGAGGTGGAGGGCCCGAAAAACTGTTTTTT; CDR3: CATSRGGGPEKLFF